The 2 T cell receptor beta chains in this list originate from one sample, sequenced in a study of blood T cell repertoires in COVID-19. The data were produced by immunoSEQ multiplex PCR, yet TCRdb's version contains in-frame clones alone and is incomplete. The sample contains about 240,000 clones, approximately 78% of which appear only once. Sequenced input: peripheral blood. The receptors come from a woman in her sixties with active or convalescent COVID-19.

Regarding this clone: The sample contains more than one DNA sequence encoding this CDR3. The chain has TRBV27 and TRBJ1-3, with D possibly TRBD1 on 5 matching bases. Germline V CDR1 and CDR2: MNHEY, SMNVEV (reference sequence). Trimming left V 3 bases short and J 0 bases short, with 9 bases between. The CDR3 length is 15 residues. The CDR3 spells CASSLRGSSGNTIYF. DNA of the CDR3: TGTGCCAGCAGTTTGCGGGGGAGCTCTGGAAACACCATATATTTT.

Regarding this clone: Relative to the germline gene, one junction end is altered; a read error may explain this. The J gene is TRBJ2-5, the V gene TRBV7-7; tentative D call: TRBD2 (5 bases). CDR1 SSHAT and CDR2 FNYEAQ come from the germline V gene (reference sequence). This CDR3 has 14 amino acids. The CDR3 loop reads CASSDNGVGETQYF. In nucleotides, the CDR3 is TGTGCTAGCAGCGATAACGGGGTGGGGGAGACCCAGTACTTC.